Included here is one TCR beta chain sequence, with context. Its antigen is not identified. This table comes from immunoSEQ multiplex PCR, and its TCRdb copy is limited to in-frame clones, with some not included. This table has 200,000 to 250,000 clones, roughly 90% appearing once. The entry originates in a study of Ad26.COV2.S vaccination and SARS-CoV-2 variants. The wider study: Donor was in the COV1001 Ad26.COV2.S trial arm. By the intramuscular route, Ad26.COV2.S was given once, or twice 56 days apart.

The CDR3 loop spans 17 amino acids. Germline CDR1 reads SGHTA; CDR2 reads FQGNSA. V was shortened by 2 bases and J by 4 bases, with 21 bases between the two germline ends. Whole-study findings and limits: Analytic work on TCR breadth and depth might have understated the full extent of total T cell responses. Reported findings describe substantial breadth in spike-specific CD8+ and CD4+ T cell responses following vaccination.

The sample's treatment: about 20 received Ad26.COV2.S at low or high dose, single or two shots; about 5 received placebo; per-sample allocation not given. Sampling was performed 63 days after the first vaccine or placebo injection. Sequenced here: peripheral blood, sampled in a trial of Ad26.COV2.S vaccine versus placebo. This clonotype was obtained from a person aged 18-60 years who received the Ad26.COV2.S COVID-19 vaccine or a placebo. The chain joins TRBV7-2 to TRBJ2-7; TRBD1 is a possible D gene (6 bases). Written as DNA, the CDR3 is TGTGCCAGCAGCTTAAATCTGAACAGGGACATTCGGTACGAGCAGTACTTC. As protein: CASSLNLNRDIRYEQYF.